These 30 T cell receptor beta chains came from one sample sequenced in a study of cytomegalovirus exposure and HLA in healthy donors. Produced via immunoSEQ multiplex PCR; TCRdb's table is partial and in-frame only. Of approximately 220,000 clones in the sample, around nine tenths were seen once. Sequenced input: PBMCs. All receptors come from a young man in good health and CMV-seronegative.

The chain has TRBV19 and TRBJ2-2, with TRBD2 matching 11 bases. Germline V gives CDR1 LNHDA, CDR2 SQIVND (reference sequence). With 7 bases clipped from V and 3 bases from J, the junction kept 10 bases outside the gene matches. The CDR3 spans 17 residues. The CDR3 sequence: CASKRVAGGLDTGELFF. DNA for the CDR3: TGTGCCAGTAAGAGGGTAGCGGGAGGGCTGGACACCGGGGAGCTGTTTTTT.

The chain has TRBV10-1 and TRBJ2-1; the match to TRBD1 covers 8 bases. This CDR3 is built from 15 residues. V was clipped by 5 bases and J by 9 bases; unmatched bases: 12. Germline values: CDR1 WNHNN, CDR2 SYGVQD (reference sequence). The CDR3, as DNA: TGCGCCAGCAGTTTAGGGAGGACAGGGACCAGTGAGCAGTTCTTC. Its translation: CASSLGRTGTSEQFF.

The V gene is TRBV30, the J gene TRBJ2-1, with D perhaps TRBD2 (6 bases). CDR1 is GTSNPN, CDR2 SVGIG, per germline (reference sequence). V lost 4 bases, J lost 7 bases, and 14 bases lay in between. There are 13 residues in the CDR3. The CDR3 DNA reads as TGTGCCTGGAAACGTGGGGGGAGGAATGAGCAGTTCTTC. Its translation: CAWKRGGRNEQFF.

The DNA of the CDR3 is TGCGCCAGCAGCCAAGATAGGAGGACAGATACGCAGTATTTT. It encodes CASSQDRRTDTQYF. This chain uses TRBV4-3 with TRBJ2-3; tentatively, D is TRBD2 (5 bases). The germline V and J ends were trimmed by 0 bases and 3 bases, with 7 bases remaining between them. CDR1 is LGHNA and CDR2 is YSLEER in the germline V gene. This CDR3 has 14 residues.

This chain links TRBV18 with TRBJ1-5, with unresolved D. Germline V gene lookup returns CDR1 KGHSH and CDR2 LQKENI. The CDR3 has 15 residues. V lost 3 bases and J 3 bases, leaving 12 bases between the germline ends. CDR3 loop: CASSPRGYDNQPQHF. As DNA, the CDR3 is TGTGCCAGCTCACCGCGAGGGTATGACAATCAGCCCCAGCATTTT.

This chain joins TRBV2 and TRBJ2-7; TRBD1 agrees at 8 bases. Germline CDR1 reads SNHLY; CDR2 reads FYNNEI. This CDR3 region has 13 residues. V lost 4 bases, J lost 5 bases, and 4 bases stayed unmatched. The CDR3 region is CASSGATGDEQYF. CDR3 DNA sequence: TGTGCCAGCAGTGGAGCGACAGGGGACGAGCAGTACTTC.

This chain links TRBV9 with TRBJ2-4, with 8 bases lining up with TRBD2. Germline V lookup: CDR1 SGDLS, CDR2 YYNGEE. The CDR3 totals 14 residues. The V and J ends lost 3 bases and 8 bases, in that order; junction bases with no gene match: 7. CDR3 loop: CASSERERVDIQYF. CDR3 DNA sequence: TGTGCCAGCAGCGAGCGGGAGCGGGTGGACATTCAGTACTTC. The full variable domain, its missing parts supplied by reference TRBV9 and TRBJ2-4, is DSGVTQTPKHLITATGQRVTLRCSPRSGDLSVYWYQQSLDQGLQFLIQYYNGEERAKGNILERFSAQQFPDLHSELNLSSLELGDSALYFCASSERERVDIQYFGAGTRLSVL.

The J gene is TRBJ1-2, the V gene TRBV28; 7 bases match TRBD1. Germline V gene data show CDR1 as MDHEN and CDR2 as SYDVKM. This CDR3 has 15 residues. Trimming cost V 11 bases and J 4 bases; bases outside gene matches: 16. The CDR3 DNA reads TGTGCCCTTCTAGCGACAGGGAAGCCCAGCTATGGCTACACCTTC. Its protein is CALLATGKPSYGYTF.

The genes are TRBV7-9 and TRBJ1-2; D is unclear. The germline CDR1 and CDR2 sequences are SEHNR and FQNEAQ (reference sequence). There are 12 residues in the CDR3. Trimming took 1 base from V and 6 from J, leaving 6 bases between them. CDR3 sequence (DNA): TGTGCCAGCAGCTTAGACCTAAATGGCTACACCTTC. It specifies CASSLDLNGYTF.

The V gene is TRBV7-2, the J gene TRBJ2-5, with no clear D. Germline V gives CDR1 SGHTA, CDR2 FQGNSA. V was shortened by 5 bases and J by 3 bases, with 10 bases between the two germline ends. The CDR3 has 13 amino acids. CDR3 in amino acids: CASSASTKETQYF. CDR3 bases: TGTGCCAGCAGCGCTTCAACAAAAGAGACCCAGTACTTC.

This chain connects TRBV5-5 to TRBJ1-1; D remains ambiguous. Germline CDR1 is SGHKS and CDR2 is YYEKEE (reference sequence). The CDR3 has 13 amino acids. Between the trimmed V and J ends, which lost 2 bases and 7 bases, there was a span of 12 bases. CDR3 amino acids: CASSLERHLEAFF. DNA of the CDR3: TGTGCCAGCAGCTTAGAGAGACACCTTGAAGCTTTCTTT.

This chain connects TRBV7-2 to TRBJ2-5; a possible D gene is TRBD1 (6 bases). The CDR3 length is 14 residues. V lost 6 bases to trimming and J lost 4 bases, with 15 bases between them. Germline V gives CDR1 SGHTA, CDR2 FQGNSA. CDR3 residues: CASRANRDSETQYF. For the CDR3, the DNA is TGTGCCAGCAGGGCGAACAGGGATTCAGAGACCCAGTACTTC.

CDR3 in amino acids: CASSERQGRFETQYF. The CDR3 DNA reads as TGTGCCAGCAGCGAGCGACAGGGGAGGTTTGAGACCCAGTACTTC. The chain links TRBV9 to TRBJ2-5; 8 bases are a match to TRBD1. The CDR3 is 15 amino acids. Germline CDR1 SGDLS, CDR2 YYNGEE. Trimming at V came to 3 bases and at J to 5 bases, leaving 9 bases not matched to a gene. Based on the CDR3 plus reference TRBV9 and TRBJ2-5, the full variable domain is DSGVTQTPKHLITATGQRVTLRCSPRSGDLSVYWYQQSLDQGLQFLIQYYNGEERAKGNILERFSAQQFPDLHSELNLSSLELGDSALYFCASSERQGRFETQYFGPGTRLLVL.

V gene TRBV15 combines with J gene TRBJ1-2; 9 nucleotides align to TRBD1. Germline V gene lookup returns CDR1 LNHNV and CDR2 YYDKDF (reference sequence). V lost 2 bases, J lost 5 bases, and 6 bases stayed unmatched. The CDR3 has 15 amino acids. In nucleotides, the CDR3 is TGTGCCACCAGCAGATCCCCGACAGGGGGATATGGCTACACCTTC. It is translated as CATSRSPTGGYGYTF.

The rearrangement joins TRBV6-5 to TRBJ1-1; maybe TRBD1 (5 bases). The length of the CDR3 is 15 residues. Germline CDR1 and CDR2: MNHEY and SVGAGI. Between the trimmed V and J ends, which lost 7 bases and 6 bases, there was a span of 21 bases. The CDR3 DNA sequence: TGTGCCAGCACCCCGGTGGGAGGGGCGGCCGCTGAAGCTTTCTTT. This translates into CASTPVGGAAAEAFF.

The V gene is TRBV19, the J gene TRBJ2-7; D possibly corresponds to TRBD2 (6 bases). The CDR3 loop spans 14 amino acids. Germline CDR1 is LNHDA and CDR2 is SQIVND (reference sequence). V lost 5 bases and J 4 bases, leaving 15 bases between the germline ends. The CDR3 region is CASSLQPGDYEQYF. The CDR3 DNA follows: TGTGCCAGTAGTTTGCAGCCGGGGGATTACGAGCAGTACTTC.

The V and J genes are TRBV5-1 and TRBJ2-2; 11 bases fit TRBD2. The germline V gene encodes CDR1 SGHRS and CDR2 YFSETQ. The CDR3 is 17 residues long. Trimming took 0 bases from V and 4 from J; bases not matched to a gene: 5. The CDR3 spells CASSLALAGGPTGELFF. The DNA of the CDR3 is TGCGCCAGCAGCTTGGCCCTAGCGGGGGGTCCCACCGGGGAGCTGTTTTTT.

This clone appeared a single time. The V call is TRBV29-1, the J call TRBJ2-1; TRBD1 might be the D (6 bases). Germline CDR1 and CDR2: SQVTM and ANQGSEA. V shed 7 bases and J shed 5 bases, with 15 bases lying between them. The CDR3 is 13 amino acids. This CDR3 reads CSGYYRADNEQFF. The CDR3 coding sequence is TGCAGCGGATATTACAGGGCTGACAATGAGCAGTTCTTC.

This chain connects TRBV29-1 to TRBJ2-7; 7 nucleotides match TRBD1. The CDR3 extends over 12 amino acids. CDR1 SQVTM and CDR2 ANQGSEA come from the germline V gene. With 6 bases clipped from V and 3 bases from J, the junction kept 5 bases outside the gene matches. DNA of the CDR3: TGCAGCGTCACCTCAGGGGGCTACGAGCAGTACTTC. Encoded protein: CSVTSGGYEQYF.

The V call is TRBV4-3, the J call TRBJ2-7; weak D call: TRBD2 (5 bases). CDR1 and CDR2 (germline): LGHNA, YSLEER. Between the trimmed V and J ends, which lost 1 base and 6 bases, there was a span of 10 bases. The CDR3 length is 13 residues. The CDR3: CASSQVSGSEQYF. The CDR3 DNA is TGCGCCAGCAGCCAAGTTTCGGGGAGCGAGCAGTACTTC.

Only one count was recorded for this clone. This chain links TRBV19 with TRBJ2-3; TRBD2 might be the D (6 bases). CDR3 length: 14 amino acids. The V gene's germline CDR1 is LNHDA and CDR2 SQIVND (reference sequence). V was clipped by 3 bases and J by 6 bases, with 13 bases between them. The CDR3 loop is CASSIKRALDTQYF. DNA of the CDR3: TGTGCCAGTAGTATTAAGCGGGCTCTGGATACGCAGTATTTT.

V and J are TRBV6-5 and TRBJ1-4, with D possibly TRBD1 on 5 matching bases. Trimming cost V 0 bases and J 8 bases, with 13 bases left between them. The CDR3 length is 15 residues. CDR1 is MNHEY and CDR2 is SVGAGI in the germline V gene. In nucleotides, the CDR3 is TGTGCCAGCAGTTACTCACCAGGGTTTGGGGAAAAACTGTTTTTT. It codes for CASSYSPGFGEKLFF.

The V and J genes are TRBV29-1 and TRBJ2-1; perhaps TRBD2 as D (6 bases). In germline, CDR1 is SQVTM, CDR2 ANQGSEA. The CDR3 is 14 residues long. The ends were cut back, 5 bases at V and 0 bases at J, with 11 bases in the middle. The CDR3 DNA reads TGCAGCGTTTACTTAGCGGTCTCCTACAATGAGCAGTTCTTC. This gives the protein CSVYLAVSYNEQFF.

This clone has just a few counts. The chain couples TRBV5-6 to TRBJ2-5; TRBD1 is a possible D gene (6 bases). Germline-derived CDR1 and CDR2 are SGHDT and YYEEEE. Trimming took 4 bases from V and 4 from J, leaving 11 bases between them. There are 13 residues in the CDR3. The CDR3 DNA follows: TGTGCCAGCAGCGGGGTGGGGGCAGAGACCCAGTACTTC. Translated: CASSGVGAETQYF.

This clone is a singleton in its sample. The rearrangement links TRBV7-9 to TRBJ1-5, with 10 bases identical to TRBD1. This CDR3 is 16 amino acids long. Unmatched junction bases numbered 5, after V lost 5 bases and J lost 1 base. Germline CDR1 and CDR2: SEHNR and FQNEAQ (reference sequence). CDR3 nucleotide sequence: TGTGCCAGCAGCCGATCGGACAGGGGGAGCAATCAGCCCCAGCATTTT. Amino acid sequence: CASSRSDRGSNQPQHF.

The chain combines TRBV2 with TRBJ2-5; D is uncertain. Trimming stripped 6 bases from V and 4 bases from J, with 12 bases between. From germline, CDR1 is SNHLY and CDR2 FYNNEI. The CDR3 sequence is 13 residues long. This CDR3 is CASSPGLLETQYF. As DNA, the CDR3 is TGTGCCAGCAGCCCGGGTCTCCTAGAGACCCAGTACTTC.

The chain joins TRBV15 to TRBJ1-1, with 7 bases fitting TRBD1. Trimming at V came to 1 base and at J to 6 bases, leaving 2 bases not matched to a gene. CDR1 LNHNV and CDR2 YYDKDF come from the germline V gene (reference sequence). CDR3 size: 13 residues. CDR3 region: CATSRVQGSEAFF. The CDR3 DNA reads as TGTGCCACCAGCAGAGTACAGGGGTCTGAAGCTTTCTTT.

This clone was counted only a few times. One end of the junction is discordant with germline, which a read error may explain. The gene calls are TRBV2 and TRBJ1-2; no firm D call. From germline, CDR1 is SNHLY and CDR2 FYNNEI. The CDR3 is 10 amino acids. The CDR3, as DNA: TGTGCCAGCAGTGAACAGACGGTGGAGTTC. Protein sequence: CASSEQTVEF.

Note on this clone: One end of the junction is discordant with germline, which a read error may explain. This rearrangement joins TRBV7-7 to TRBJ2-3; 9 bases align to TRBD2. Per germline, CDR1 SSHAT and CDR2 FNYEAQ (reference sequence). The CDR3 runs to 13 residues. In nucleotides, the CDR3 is TGTGCTAGCAGCCTGCGGGGGGGAGATACGCAGTATTTT. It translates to CASSLRGGDTQYF. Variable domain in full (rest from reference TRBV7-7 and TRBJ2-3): GAGVSQSPRYKVTKRGQDVTLRCDPISSHATLYWYQQALGQGPEFLTYFNYEAQPDKSGLPSDRFSAERPEGSISTLTIQRTEQRDSAMYRCASSLRGGDTQYFGPGTRLTVL.

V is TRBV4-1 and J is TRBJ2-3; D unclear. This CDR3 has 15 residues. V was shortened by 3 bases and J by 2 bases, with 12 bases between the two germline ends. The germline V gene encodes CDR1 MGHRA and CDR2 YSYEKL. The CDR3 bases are TGCGCCAGCAGCCAGCTTCCCGACTCCACAGATACGCAGTATTTT. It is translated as CASSQLPDSTDTQYF.